This T cell receptor (beta chain) came from a study of blood T cell repertoires in COVID-19. Study-level information: COVID-19 samples, acute and convalescent, were from the United States, Italy and Spain. T cells, B-cell-depleted T cells, or PBMCs provided the cDNA or gDNA that served as material.

Trimming took 4 bases from V and 0 from J, leaving 16 bases between them. The CDR3 is made up of 16 amino acids. Per germline, CDR1 MNHEY and CDR2 SVGAGI. Original analysis: Nucleated cell number was recorded as an estimate derived from reference gene primer amplification. The assay was immunoSEQ multiplex PCR, and TCRdb's table has in-frame clones only and misses some. V, J and clone size reflect that table, while D and trimming were determined from the DNA. The data show 230,000 or so clones, with over 80% seen just once and 4% to 5.5% held by the top ten. This TCR was recovered from a human donor in a cohort sampled during active COVID-19. The rearrangement uses TRBV6-5 and TRBJ2-7; tentatively, D is TRBD2 (6 bases). The sequencing input was peripheral blood. CDR3 in DNA: TGTGCCAGCAGTTCTACCCCAAGCGGGTTCTCCTACGAGCAGTACTTC. Amino acid sequence: CASSSTPSGFSYEQYF.